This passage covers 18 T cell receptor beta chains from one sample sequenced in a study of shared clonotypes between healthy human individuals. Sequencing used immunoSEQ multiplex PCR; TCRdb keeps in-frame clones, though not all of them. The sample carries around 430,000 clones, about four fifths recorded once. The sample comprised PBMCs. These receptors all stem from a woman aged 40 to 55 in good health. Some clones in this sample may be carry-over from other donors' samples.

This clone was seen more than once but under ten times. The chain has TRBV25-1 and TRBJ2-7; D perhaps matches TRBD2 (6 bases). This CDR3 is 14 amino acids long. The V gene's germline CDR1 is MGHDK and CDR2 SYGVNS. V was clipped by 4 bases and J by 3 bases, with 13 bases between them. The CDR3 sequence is CASSVGTQIYEQYF. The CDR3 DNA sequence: TGTGCCAGCAGTGTCGGGACTCAGATCTACGAGCAGTACTTC.

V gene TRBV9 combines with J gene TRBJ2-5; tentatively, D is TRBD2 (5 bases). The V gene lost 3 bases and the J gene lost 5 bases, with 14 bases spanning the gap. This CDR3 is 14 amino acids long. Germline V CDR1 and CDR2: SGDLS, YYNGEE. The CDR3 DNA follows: TGTGCCAGCAGCGGAATAACTAGTGGGGAGACCCAGTACTTC. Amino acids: CASSGITSGETQYF.

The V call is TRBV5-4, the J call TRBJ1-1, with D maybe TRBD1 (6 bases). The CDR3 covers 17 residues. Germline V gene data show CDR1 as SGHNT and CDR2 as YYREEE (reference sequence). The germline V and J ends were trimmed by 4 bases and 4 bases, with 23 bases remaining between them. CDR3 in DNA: TGTGCCAGCAGCGTCGTAGGGACCCCAGGGGCGTTCACTGAAGCTTTCTTT. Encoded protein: CASSVVGTPGAFTEAFF.

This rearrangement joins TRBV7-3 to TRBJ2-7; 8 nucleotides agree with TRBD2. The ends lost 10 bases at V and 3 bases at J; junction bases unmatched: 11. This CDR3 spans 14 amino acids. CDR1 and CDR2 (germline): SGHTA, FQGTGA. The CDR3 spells CATPGGEIRYEQYF. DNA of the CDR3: TGTGCCACCCCGGGGGGGGAGATCCGCTACGAGCAGTACTTC.

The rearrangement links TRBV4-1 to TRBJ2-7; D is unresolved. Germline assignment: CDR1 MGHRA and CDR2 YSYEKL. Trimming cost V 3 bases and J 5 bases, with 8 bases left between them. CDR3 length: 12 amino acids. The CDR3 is CASSQGGHEQYF. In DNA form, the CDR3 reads TGCGCCAGCAGCCAGGGCGGCCACGAGCAGTACTTC.

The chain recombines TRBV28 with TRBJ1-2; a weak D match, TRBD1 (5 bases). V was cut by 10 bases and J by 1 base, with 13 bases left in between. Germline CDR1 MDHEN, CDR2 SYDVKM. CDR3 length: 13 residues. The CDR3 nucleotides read TGTGCCACCCGGGACGGCTTTAACTATGGCTACACCTTC. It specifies CATRDGFNYGYTF.

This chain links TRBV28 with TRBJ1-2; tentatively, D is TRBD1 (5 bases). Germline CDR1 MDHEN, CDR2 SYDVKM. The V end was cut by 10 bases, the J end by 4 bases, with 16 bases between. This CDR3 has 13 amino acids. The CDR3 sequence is CAINDQGTYGYTF. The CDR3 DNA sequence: TGTGCCATCAACGACCAGGGTACCTATGGCTACACCTTC.

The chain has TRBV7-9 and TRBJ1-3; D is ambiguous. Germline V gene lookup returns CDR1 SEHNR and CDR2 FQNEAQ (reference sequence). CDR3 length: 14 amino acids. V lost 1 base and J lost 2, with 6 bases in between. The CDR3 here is CASSLVYPGNTIYF. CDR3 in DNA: TGTGCCAGCAGCTTAGTGTATCCTGGAAACACCATATATTTT.

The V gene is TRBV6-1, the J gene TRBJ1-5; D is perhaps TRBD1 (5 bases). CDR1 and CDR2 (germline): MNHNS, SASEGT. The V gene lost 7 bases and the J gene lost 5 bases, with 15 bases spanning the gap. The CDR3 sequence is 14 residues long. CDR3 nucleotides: TGTGCCAGCAACTCAGGGAGTTCGGATCAGCCCCAGCATTTT. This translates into CASNSGSSDQPQHF.

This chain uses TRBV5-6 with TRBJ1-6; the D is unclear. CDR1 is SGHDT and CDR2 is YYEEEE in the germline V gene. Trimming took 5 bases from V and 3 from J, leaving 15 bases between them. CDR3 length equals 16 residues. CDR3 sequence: CASSVRGGRYNSPLHF. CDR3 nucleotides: TGTGCCAGCAGTGTGCGGGGAGGACGCTATAATTCACCCCTCCACTTT.

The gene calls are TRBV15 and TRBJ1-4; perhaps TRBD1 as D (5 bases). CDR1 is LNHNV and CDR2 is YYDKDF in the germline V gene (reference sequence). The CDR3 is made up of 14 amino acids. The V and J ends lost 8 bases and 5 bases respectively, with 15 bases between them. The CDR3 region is CATSAGVGNEKLFF. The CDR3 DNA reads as TGTGCCACCTCTGCGGGGGTGGGAAATGAAAAACTGTTTTTT.

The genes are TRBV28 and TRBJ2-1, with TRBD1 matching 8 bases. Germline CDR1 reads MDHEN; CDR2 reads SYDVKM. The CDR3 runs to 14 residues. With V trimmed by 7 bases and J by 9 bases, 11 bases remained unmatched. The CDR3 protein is CASNPGQETGEQFF. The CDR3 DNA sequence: TGTGCCAGCAACCCGGGACAGGAGACCGGTGAGCAGTTCTTC.

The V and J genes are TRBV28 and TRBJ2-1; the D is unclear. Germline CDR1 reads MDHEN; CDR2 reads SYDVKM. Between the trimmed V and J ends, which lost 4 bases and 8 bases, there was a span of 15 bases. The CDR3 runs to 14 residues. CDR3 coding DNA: TGTGCCAGCAGTTGGTCCCTAGGTGCGGATGAGCAGTTCTTC. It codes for CASSWSLGADEQFF.

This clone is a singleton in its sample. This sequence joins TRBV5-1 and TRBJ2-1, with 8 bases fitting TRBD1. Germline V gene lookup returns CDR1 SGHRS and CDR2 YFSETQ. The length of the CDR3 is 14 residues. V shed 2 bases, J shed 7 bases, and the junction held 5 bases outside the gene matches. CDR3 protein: CASSFETGGNEQFF. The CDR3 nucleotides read TGCGCCAGCAGCTTCGAAACAGGGGGTAATGAGCAGTTCTTC. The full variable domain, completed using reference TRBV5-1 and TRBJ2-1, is KAGVTQTPRYLIKTRGQQVTLSCSPISGHRSVSWYQQTPGQGLQFLFEYFSETQRNKGNFPGRFSGRQFSNSRSEMNVSTLELGDSALYLCASSFETGGNEQFFGPGTRLTVL.

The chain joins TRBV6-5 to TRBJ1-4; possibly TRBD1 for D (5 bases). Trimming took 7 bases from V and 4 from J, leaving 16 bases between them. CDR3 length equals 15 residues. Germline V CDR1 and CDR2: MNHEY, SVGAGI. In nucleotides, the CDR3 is TGTGCCAGCATGGACAAGGGCCGGGGTAATGAAAAACTGTTTTTT. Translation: CASMDKGRGNEKLFF.

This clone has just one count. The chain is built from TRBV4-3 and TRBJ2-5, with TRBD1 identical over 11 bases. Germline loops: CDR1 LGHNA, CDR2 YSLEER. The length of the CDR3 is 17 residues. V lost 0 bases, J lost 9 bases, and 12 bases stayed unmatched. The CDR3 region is CASSQEFARGTGGSQYF. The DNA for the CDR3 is TGCGCCAGCAGCCAAGAATTTGCACGCGGGACAGGGGGATCCCAGTACTTC.

The chain's CDR3 is CASSFRDLTTGGTQYF. CDR3 in DNA: TGTGCCAGCAGTTTCCGGGACCTAACTACCGGGGGTACGCAGTATTTT. The chain couples TRBV6-6 to TRBJ2-3, with TRBD2 as a possible D gene (6 bases). V lost 4 bases to trimming and J lost 8 bases, with 22 bases between them. This CDR3 spans 16 amino acids. Germline assignment: CDR1 MNHNY and CDR2 SVGAGI (reference sequence).

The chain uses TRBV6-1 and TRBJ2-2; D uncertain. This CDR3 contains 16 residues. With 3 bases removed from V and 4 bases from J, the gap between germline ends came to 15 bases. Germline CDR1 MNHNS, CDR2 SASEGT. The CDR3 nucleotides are TGTGCCAGCAGTGAGTTGGGGTGGAGCGTCACCGGGGAGCTGTTTTTT. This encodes CASSELGWSVTGELFF.